These 6 T cell receptor beta chains were sequenced from one sample in a study of metastatic and nonmetastatic thyroid tumors (dated by TCRdb to about 2020). Before undergoing thyroid surgery, none of the patients had been given any kind of treatment. Libraries were built with PCR. Sequencing took place on an Illumina HiSeq 4000. Clones were called with MiXCR by TCRdb after fastp trimmed the public reads at Q25, and only in-frame beta chains were retained. The sample yields 20,000 to 25,000 clones; about 13% were counted once. The top ten clones comprise about 15% of the sample. The specimen was blood. These receptors were collected from a female donor with papillary thyroid cancer or a benign thyroid nodule (not recorded which). Some clones in this sample may be carry-over from other donors' samples.

This clone was observed at least ten times. The V call is TRBV11-2, the J call TRBJ2-7; 14 bases are shared with TRBD2. The CDR3 sequence is 15 residues long. The trim removed 5 bases at V and 7 bases at J, leaving 7 bases unmatched. Germline V lookup: CDR1 SGHAT, CDR2 FQNNGV. CDR3 sequence: CASSQGLAGVWEQYF. The DNA for the CDR3 is TGTGCCAGCAGCCAGGGACTAGCGGGAGTCTGGGAGCAGTACTTC.

As to this clone: An end of the junction does not agree with germline; a read error may underlie this. The gene calls are TRBV29-1 and TRBJ2-1, with 10 bases matching TRBD2. This CDR3 has 13 residues. In germline, CDR1 is SQVTM, CDR2 ANQGSEA. The DNA for the CDR3 is TGCAGCGTTGCGCGCCTAGCGGGAGTTGAGCAGCTCTTC. It codes for CSVARLAGVEQLF.

This clone was counted many times. V usage is TRBV7-2 and J usage is TRBJ2-5; D ambiguous. This CDR3 spans 14 amino acids. CDR1 is SGHTA, CDR2 FQGNSA, per germline. V lost 0 bases, J lost 1 base, and 6 bases lay in between. DNA of the CDR3: TGTGCCAGCAGCTTAGCTTCCCTCCAAGAGACCCAGTACTTC. Protein product: CASSLASLQETQYF. The whole variable domain, filled in from reference TRBV7-2 and TRBJ2-5, reads GAGVSQSPSNKVTEKGKDVELRCDPISGHTALYWYRQSLGQGLEFLIYFQGNSAPDKSGLPSDRFSAERTGGSVSTLTIQRTQQEDSAVYLCASSLASLQETQYFGPGTRLLVL.

This clone rates as medium-sized (0.01 to 0.1%). The V call is TRBV4-1, the J call TRBJ1-2; the D gene is possibly TRBD1 (6 bases). Germline CDR1 and CDR2: MGHRA and YSYEKL. The CDR3 runs 14 residues. The V and J ends lost 1 base and 7 bases respectively, with 13 bases between them. The CDR3 DNA is TGCGCCAGCAGCCAAGTGGGGGGGGCGTCTGGCTACACCTTC. Translated: CASSQVGGASGYTF.

This clone was counted many times. V is TRBV12-3 or TRBV12-4 and J is TRBJ2-1; TRBD2 aligns across 16 bases. The CDR3 is 21 amino acids. V shed 2 bases, J shed 0 bases, and the junction held 10 bases outside the gene matches. CDR3 residues: CASSLLLPGLAGGSSYNEQFF. The CDR3 coding sequence is TGTGCCAGCAGTTTACTCTTACCGGGACTAGCGGGAGGGAGCTCCTACAATGAGCAGTTCTTC.

This clone was seen many times. The chain employs TRBV12-3 or TRBV12-4 and TRBJ1-5, with 7 positions matching TRBD1. CDR3 length: 14 residues. Unmatched junction bases numbered 6, after V lost 5 bases and J lost 5 bases. The CDR3 reads CASSPGDSHQPQHF. The DNA of the CDR3 is TGTGCCAGCAGTCCTGGGGACAGTCATCAGCCCCAGCATTTT.